Listed here are 14 T cell receptor beta chains from one sample, sequenced in a study of shared clonotypes between healthy human individuals. Naive-designated CD8 cells lacked CD45RO, were positively enriched for CCR7, and omitted terminally differentiated effector memory CD45RA+ cells. The data were produced by immunoSEQ multiplex PCR, yet TCRdb's version contains in-frame clones alone and is incomplete. The sample carries about 2.1 million clones, around 93% recorded once. The sample taken for sequencing was naive CD8+ T cells from PBMCs. These receptors all come from a man between 18 and 29 years old in good health. Some clones in this sample may be carry-over from other donors' samples.

The gene calls are TRBV6-5 and TRBJ2-7; TRBD1 matches at 7 bases. The CDR3 is 13 residues long. V shed 6 bases and J 5 bases; nucleotides not matched to a gene: 7. Germline CDR1 reads MNHEY; CDR2 reads SVGAGI. The chain's CDR3 is CASSKGARDEQYF. DNA for the CDR3: TGTGCCAGCAGCAAGGGGGCTAGGGACGAGCAGTACTTC.

This clone showed up just once. V gene TRBV19 combines with J gene TRBJ2-2; D is perhaps TRBD2 (6 bases). The CDR3 is 15 amino acids. V lost 10 bases and J 6 bases, leaving 21 bases between the germline ends. Germline V CDR1 and CDR2: LNHDA, SQIVND (reference sequence). CDR3 sequence reads: CATTGGGARPGELFF. The CDR3 nucleotides read TGTGCCACCACCGGAGGCGGGGCCAGGCCCGGGGAGCTGTTTTTT.

This clone was seen a single time. In nucleotides, the CDR3 is TGTGCCAGCAGCGCCCCGGAGCTTCACATCGGGAATGAGCAGTTCTTC. This codes for CASSAPELHIGNEQFF. J is TRBJ2-1 and V is TRBV7-8; D is ambiguous. The CDR3 loop spans 16 amino acids. Germline V gene sequence: CDR1 SGHVS, CDR2 FQNEAQ. Trimming left V 5 bases short and J 7 bases short, with 21 bases between.

The J gene is TRBJ2-1, the V gene TRBV4-1, with 8 bases identical to TRBD1. The trim removed 2 bases at V and 4 bases at J, leaving 7 bases unmatched. The V gene's germline CDR1 is MGHRA and CDR2 YSYEKL. This CDR3 region has 16 residues. CDR3 region: CASSQHPGQEYNEQFF. DNA of the CDR3: TGCGCCAGCAGCCAACACCCGGGACAGGAGTACAATGAGCAGTTCTTC.

The chain recombines TRBV6-1 with TRBJ2-5; possible D gene TRBD2, 5 bases. Per the germline V gene, CDR1 is MNHNS and CDR2 is SASEGT. Trimming shortened V by 6 bases and J by 5 bases, and 16 bases separated the two germline ends. This CDR3 has 14 amino acids. The CDR3 sequence: CASSGGQAWETQYF. In DNA form, the CDR3 reads TGTGCCAGCAGCGGCGGGCAGGCGTGGGAGACCCAGTACTTC.

The sample holds one count of this clone. J is TRBJ2-1 and V is TRBV5-1; no clear D gene. This CDR3 has 17 residues. Deletions cut 5 bases from V and 0 bases from J, with 18 bases between. CDR1 is SGHRS and CDR2 is YFSETQ in the germline V gene. CDR3 bases: TGCGCCAGCAGTCGGTTGGGTCGGATGGGCTCCTACAATGAGCAGTTCTTC. It is translated as CASSRLGRMGSYNEQFF.

About this clone: Other DNA sequences in this specimen translate into the identical CDR3. The rearrangement joins TRBV7-9 to TRBJ1-5, with D maybe TRBD1 (5 bases). The V end lost 1 base, the J end lost 4 bases, and 8 bases lay between the germline ends. Germline V gene data show CDR1 as SEHNR and CDR2 as FQNEAQ (reference sequence). The CDR3 length is 14 residues. The CDR3: CASSLGQSNQPQHF. The CDR3 region has the DNA TGTGCCAGCAGCTTAGGACAGTCAAATCAGCCCCAGCATTTT. Looking up the rest from reference TRBV7-9 and TRBJ1-5 gives the full variable domain: DTGVSQNPRHKITKRGQNVTFRCDPISEHNRLYWYRQTLGQGPEFLTYFQNEAQLEKSRLLSDRFSAERPKGSFSTLEIQRTEQGDSAMYLCASSLGQSNQPQHFGDGTRLSIL.

The chain employs TRBV28 and TRBJ2-1, with 9 bases aligning to TRBD2. This CDR3 has 17 residues. After removal of 5 bases from V and 3 bases from J, the junction contained 11 bases not matched to a gene. The germline V gene encodes CDR1 MDHEN and CDR2 SYDVKM. The CDR3: CASSPLGREGLYNEQFF. The CDR3 DNA is TGTGCCAGCAGTCCCTTGGGGCGGGAGGGCCTCTACAATGAGCAGTTCTTC.

The chain combines TRBV18 with TRBJ2-1; D ambiguous. The CDR3 is 13 residues long. The germline V gene has CDR1 KGHSH and CDR2 LQKENI. V was clipped by 2 bases and J by 5 bases, with 7 bases between them. The CDR3 spells CASSPGPHNEQFF. DNA of the CDR3: TGTGCCAGCTCACCAGGGCCTCACAATGAGCAGTTCTTC.

Only a few counts were recorded for this clone. The chain recombines TRBV28 with TRBJ1-1; D not certain. V lost 3 bases to trimming and J lost 5 bases, with 7 bases between them. Germline lookup yields CDR1 MDHEN and CDR2 SYDVKM. This CDR3 is built from 12 residues. This chain's CDR3 is CASSFTGTEAFF. CDR3 DNA sequence: TGTGCCAGCAGTTTTACGGGGACTGAAGCTTTCTTT.

Of note for this clone: One end of the junction is discordant with germline, which a read error may explain. The chain joins TRBV4-2 to TRBJ2-7; tentatively, D is TRBD2 (5 bases). Germline V gives CDR1 LGHNA, CDR2 YNFKEQ. This CDR3 is 16 amino acids long. This CDR3 is CVSSQRLAGHSYEQYF. CDR3 bases: TGTGTCAGCAGCCAAAGGCTCGCGGGCCACTCCTACGAGCAGTACTTC.

The chain employs TRBV6-6 and TRBJ1-1, with D possibly matching TRBD1 (5 bases). CDR3 length equals 13 residues. The germline CDR1 and CDR2 sequences are MNHNY and SVGAGI (reference sequence). Trimming took off 3 bases at V and 10 bases at J, with 15 bases between the two ends. This chain's CDR3 is CASSYKGAGGAFF. DNA for the CDR3: TGTGCCAGCAGTTATAAAGGGGCCGGAGGAGCTTTCTTT.

This clone is a singleton in its sample. In nucleotides, the CDR3 is TGTGCCAGCAGTTCCCTCTCAGGCGAGCAGTACTTC. It yields the protein CASSSLSGEQYF. V usage is TRBV6-5 and J usage is TRBJ2-5; the D is unclear. The DNA matches TRBJ2-7 better at its end, which makes the J call doubtful. Germline values: CDR1 MNHEY, CDR2 SVGAGI. CDR3 length: 12 amino acids.

This chain uses TRBV5-1 with TRBJ2-6; 8 bases map to TRBD1. This CDR3 has 17 residues. Per germline, CDR1 SGHRS and CDR2 YFSETQ. V was pared by 2 bases and J by 1 base, with 5 bases of the junction left unmatched. The CDR3 nucleotides are TGCGCCAGCAGCTTCTGGGACAGGCCGTCTGGGGCCAACGTCCTGACTTTC. Translated: CASSFWDRPSGANVLTF.